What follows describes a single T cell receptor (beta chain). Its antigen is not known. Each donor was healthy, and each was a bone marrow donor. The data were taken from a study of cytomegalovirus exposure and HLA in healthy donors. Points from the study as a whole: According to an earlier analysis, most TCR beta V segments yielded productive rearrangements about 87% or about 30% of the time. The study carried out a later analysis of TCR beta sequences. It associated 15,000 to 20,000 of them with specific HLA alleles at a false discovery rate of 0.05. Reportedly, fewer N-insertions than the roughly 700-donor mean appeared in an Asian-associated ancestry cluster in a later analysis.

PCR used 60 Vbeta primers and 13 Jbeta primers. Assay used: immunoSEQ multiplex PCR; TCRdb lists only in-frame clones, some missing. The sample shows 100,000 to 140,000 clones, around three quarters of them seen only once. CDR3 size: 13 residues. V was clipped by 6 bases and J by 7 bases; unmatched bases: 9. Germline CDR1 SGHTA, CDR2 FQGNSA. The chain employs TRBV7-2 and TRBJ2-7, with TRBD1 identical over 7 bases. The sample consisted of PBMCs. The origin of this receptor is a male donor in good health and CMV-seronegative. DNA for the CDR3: TGTGCCAGCAGTACTTCCGGGACAGAAGAGCAGTACTTC. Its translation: CASSTSGTEEQYF.